The clone carrying this T cell receptor (beta chain) has just one count. This entry is derived from a study of T cell clonotyping in hematopoietic cell transplantation. TCRdb's table, derived via immunoSEQ multiplex PCR, lists solely in-frame clones and lacks some. The sample lists roughly 20,000 clones; 86% were seen once. The time point: recipient sample about 28 days before transplant, after cytoreduction. V lost 4 bases to trimming and J lost 0 bases, with 11 bases between them. Germline CDR1 is SGDLS and CDR2 is YYNGEE. CDR3 length: 15 amino acids. The chain combines TRBV9 with TRBJ2-1, with D tentatively TRBD1 or TRBD2 (6 bases each). The source material was peripheral blood mononuclear cells, sampled before stem cell transplant. This TCR came from a man aged 45-65 years with acute myeloid leukemia. Some clones in this sample may be carry-over from other donors' samples. The CDR3, as DNA: TGTGCCAGCAGCCCCCCGGGGGCCTCCTACAATGAGCAGTTCTTC. This translates into CASSPPGASYNEQFF.